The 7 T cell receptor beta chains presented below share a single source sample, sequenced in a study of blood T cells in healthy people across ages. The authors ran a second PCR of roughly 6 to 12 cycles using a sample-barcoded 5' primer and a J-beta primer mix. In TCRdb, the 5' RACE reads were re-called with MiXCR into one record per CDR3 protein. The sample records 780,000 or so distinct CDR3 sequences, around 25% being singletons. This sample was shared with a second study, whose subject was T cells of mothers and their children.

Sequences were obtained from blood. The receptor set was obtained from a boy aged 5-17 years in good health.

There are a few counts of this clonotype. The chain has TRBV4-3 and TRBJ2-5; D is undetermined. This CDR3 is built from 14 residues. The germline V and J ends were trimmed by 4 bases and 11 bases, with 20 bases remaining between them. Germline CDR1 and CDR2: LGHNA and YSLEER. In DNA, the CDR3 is TGCGCCAGCAGCCCTAAGTTTGCTAACGAAGAGCAGTACTTC. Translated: CASSPKFANEEQYF.

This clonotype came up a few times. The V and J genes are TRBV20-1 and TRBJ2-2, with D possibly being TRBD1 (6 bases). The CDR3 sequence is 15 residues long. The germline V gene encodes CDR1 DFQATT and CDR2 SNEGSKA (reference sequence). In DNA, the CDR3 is TGCAGCGGACTTCGACAGGCCCCGAACACCGGGGAGCTGTTTTTT. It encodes CSGLRQAPNTGELFF.

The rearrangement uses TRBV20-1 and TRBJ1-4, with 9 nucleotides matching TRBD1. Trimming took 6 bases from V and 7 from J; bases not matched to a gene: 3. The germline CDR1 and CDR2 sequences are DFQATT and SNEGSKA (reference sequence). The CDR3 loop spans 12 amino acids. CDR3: CSADRGGEKLFF. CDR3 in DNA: TGCAGTGCGGACAGGGGTGGTGAAAAACTGTTTTTT.

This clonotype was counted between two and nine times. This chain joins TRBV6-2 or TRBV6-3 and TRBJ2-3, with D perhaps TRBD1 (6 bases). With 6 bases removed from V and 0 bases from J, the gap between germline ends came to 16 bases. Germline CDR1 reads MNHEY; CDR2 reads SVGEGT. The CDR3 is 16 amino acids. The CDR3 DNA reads TGTGCCAGCAGACCACCAGGGGCGTGGAGCACAGATACGCAGTATTTT. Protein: CASRPPGAWSTDTQYF.

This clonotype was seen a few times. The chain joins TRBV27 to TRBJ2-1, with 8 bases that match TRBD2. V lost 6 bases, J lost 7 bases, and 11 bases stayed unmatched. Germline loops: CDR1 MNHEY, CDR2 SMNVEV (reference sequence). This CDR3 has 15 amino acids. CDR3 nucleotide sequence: TGTGCCAGCAGAACCCGGGTGACGGGAGGGAATGAGCAGTTCTTC. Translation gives CASRTRVTGGNEQFF.

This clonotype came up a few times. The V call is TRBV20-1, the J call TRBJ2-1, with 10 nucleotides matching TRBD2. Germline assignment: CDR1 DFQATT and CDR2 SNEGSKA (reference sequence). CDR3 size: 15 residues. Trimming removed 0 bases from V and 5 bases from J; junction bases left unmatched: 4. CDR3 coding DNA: TGCAGTGCTAGAGAGCTAGCGGGAGTAAACAATGAGCAGTTCTTC. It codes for CSARELAGVNNEQFF.

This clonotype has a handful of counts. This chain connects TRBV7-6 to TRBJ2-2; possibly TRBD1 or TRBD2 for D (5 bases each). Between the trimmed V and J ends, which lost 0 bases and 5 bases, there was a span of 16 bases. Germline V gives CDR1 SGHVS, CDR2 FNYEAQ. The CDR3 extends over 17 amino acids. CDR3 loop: CASSLARGSLGTGELFF. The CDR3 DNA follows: TGTGCCAGCAGCTTAGCCCGGGGCTCCTTGGGTACCGGGGAGCTGTTTTTT.